The entry that follows covers one TCR beta chain sequence. The sample originates from a study of cytomegalovirus exposure and HLA in healthy donors. Sequencing used immunoSEQ multiplex PCR; TCRdb keeps in-frame clones, though not all of them. The data show about 110,000 clones, with about 88% seen just once and about 4% held by the top ten. The CDR3 contains 15 residues. The germline V gene has CDR1 SGHNT and CDR2 YENEEA. The V end was cut by 6 bases, the J end by 3 bases, with 14 bases between. The receptor's source is a woman aged 18-29 years in good health and CMV-seropositive. Material for sequencing was PBMCs. This chain joins TRBV11-3 and TRBJ2-2; D remains ambiguous. The CDR3 region is CASRPGSRDTGELFF. The DNA of the CDR3 is TGTGCCAGCAGGCCCGGGTCTCGGGACACCGGGGAGCTGTTTTTT. Full variable domain (missing parts from reference TRBV11-3 and TRBJ2-2): EAGVVQSPRYKIIEKKQPVAFWCNPISGHNTLYWYLQNLGQGPELLIRYENEEAVDDSQLPKDRFSAERLKGVDSTLKIQPAELGDSAVYLCASRPGSRDTGELFFGEGSRLTVL.